The 22 T cell receptor beta chains presented below share a single source sample, sequenced in a study of blood T cell repertoires in COVID-19. Some clones are missing from TCRdb's copy, which holds only in-frame ones; the method was immunoSEQ multiplex PCR. The data hold over 130,000 clones, with about nine tenths observed a single time. Source material: peripheral blood. Receptors were obtained from a human donor in a cohort sampled during active COVID-19.

The chain couples TRBV24-1 to TRBJ1-6; 9 nucleotides line up with TRBD1. The V and J ends lost 4 bases and 9 bases, in that order; junction bases with no gene match: 6. From germline, CDR1 is KGHDR and CDR2 SFDVKD. The CDR3 is made up of 15 amino acids. The CDR3 here is CATSETGQGCSPLHF. The CDR3 region has the DNA TGTGCCACCAGTGAAACGGGACAGGGATGTTCACCCCTCCACTTT.

The chain is built from TRBV7-6 and TRBJ2-5, with D unclear. The CDR3 extends over 11 amino acids. From germline, CDR1 is SGHVS and CDR2 FNYEAQ. Trimming shortened V by 4 bases and J by 5 bases, and 5 bases separated the two germline ends. The DNA for the CDR3 is TGTGCCAGCAGCTCCGGTGAGACCCAGTACTTC. Translated: CASSSGETQYF.

The CDR3 nucleotides are TGTGCCAGCAGTGAAGGGGGCATTGATGAAAAACTGTTTTTT. Translated: CASSEGGIDEKLFF. The J gene is TRBJ1-4, the V gene TRBV6-1; D may be TRBD1 (5 bases). The germline gives CDR1 MNHNS, CDR2 SASEGT. The CDR3 extends over 14 amino acids. Trimming cost V 1 base and J 6 bases, with 9 bases left between them.

This clone was seen just once. The chain is built from TRBV13 and TRBJ2-4; 10 bases match TRBD2. The CDR3 runs 17 residues. The germline V gene has CDR1 PRHDT and CDR2 FYEKMQ (reference sequence). J gave up 5 bases and V 0 bases, and 7 bases lay outside the gene matches. CDR3 residues: CASSLGLAGAYENIQYF. DNA of the CDR3: TGTGCCAGCAGCTTAGGTCTAGCGGGGGCCTACGAAAACATTCAGTACTTC.

V usage is TRBV19 and J usage is TRBJ2-5, with TRBD1 matching 11 bases. The CDR3 covers 15 residues. The V gene's germline CDR1 is LNHDA and CDR2 SQIVND (reference sequence). V gave up 7 bases and J gave up 2 bases; unmatched junction bases: 6. The CDR3 nucleotides read TGTGCCAGTAAGGGACAGGGGGTATTACAAGAGACCCAGTACTTC. Translation: CASKGQGVLQETQYF.

V gene TRBV7-2 combines with J gene TRBJ1-1; 7 positions match TRBD1. CDR1 and CDR2 from the germline V gene are SGHTA and FQGNSA. The V and J ends lost 1 base and 3 bases, in that order; junction bases with no gene match: 14. The CDR3 loop spans 18 amino acids. The CDR3 protein is CASSLETGPYTWDTEAFF. CDR3 in DNA: TGTGCCAGCAGCTTAGAGACAGGGCCCTACACGTGGGACACTGAAGCTTTCTTT.

The J gene is TRBJ1-3, the V gene TRBV12-3 or TRBV12-4; no definite D call. Trimming removed 6 bases from V and 3 bases from J, with 6 bases in between. CDR3 size: 12 residues. The CDR3 spells CASSNYGNTIYF. The CDR3 nucleotides are TGTGCCAGCAGCAACTATGGAAACACCATATATTTT.

This clone was detected a few times. The chain couples TRBV15 to TRBJ1-1; maybe TRBD1 (5 bases). V was trimmed by 6 bases and J by 1 base, leaving 9 bases between them. Germline V gene data show CDR1 as LNHNV and CDR2 as YYDKDF (reference sequence). The CDR3 extends over 13 amino acids. This CDR3 reads CATRRRGNTEAFF. The CDR3 coding sequence is TGTGCCACCAGGCGTAGGGGGAACACTGAAGCTTTCTTT.

This rearrangement joins TRBV3-1 (or the pseudogene TRBV3-2) to TRBJ2-3, with TRBD2 matching over 11 bases. The CDR3 is 15 amino acids. Germline lookup yields CDR1 LGHDT and CDR2 YNNKEL (reference sequence). Trimming at V came to 1 base and at J to 5 bases, leaving 2 bases not matched to a gene. CDR3 nucleotide sequence: TGTGCCAGCAGCCAAGGACTAGCGGGGATAGATACGCAGTATTTT. Amino acids: CASSQGLAGIDTQYF.

The chain has TRBV3-1 (or the pseudogene TRBV3-2) and TRBJ1-1, with D possibly being TRBD1 (5 bases). Trimming removed 0 bases from V and 5 bases from J, with 7 bases in between. The CDR3 runs 13 residues. Germline V gene sequence: CDR1 LGHDT, CDR2 YNNKEL (reference sequence). The CDR3 protein is CASSQDRVTEAFF. The CDR3 coding sequence is TGTGCCAGCAGCCAAGACAGGGTTACTGAAGCTTTCTTT.

The rearrangement links TRBV30 to TRBJ1-5; D remains ambiguous. V was clipped by 0 bases and J by 7 bases, with 10 bases between them. The CDR3 covers 13 residues. Germline CDR1 GTSNPN, CDR2 SVGIG (reference sequence). The chain's CDR3 is CAWSVGGSQPQHF. The CDR3, as DNA: TGTGCCTGGAGTGTAGGAGGTTCCCAGCCCCAGCATTTT.

V and J are TRBV7-9 and TRBJ1-6; 8 bases are a match to TRBD1. The CDR3 has 16 residues. The trim removed 5 bases at V and 2 bases at J, leaving 5 bases unmatched. Germline-derived CDR1 and CDR2 are SEHNR and FQNEAQ (reference sequence). The CDR3 sequence: CASSTTGDPYNSPLHF. DNA of the CDR3: TGTGCCAGCAGCACGACAGGGGACCCCTATAATTCACCCCTCCACTTT.

The chain recombines TRBV19 with TRBJ2-2; the match to TRBD1 covers 7 bases. The CDR3 contains 13 residues. With 7 bases clipped from V and 7 bases from J, the junction kept 6 bases outside the gene matches. Germline V lookup: CDR1 LNHDA, CDR2 SQIVND (reference sequence). Written as DNA, the CDR3 is TGTGCCAGTAATGACAGGGCCGGCGGGGAGCTGTTTTTT. Residues: CASNDRAGGELFF.

For this clone: This specimen includes other DNA sequences encoding the same CDR3. The chain employs TRBV29-1 and TRBJ1-1; TRBD1 agrees at 8 bases. J lost 1 base, V lost 7 bases, and 2 bases had no gene match. The germline V gene encodes CDR1 SQVTM and CDR2 ANQGSEA. The CDR3 loop spans 12 amino acids. The CDR3 sequence: CSAGQGNTEAFF. CDR3 nucleotides: TGCAGCGCCGGACAGGGGAACACTGAAGCTTTCTTT.

The chain joins TRBV15 to TRBJ2-7; D possibly corresponds to TRBD1 (5 bases). Trimming pared 0 bases from V and 3 bases from J, leaving 6 bases between. Germline V gene sequence: CDR1 LNHNV, CDR2 YYDKDF (reference sequence). The CDR3 runs 13 residues. The CDR3 DNA is TGTGCCACCAGCAGAGAAAGGGGCTACGAGCAGTACTTC. This gives the protein CATSRERGYEQYF. Variable domain in full (rest from reference TRBV15 and TRBJ2-7): DAMVIQNPRYQVTQFGKPVTLSCSQTLNHNVMYWYQQKSSQAPKLLFHYYDKDFNNEADTPDNFQSRRPNTSFCFLDIRSPGLGDTAMYLCATSRERGYEQYFGPGTRLTVT.

As DNA, the CDR3 is TGTGCCAGCAGCTTAGGACCTGGGCAGGGGAATTCACCCCTCCACTTT. It yields the protein CASSLGPGQGNSPLHF. This chain links TRBV7-6 with TRBJ1-6; weak D call: TRBD1 (6 bases). V lost 1 base and J 7 bases, leaving 14 bases between the germline ends. Germline lookup yields CDR1 SGHVS and CDR2 FNYEAQ. This CDR3 is 16 amino acids long.

This chain links TRBV6-5 with TRBJ1-2; tentatively, D is TRBD1 (6 bases). Trimming pared 6 bases from V and 4 bases from J, leaving 15 bases between. CDR1 is MNHEY and CDR2 is SVGAGI in the germline V gene. The CDR3 length is 14 residues. The CDR3 region has the DNA TGTGCCAGCAGGGCCGGACAGACCTTCTATGGCTACACCTTC. Amino acids: CASRAGQTFYGYTF.

The chain uses TRBV7-2 and TRBJ2-2; a possible D gene is TRBD2 (6 bases). The CDR3 extends over 13 amino acids. V shed 8 bases and J shed 8 bases, with 15 bases lying between them. Germline V gene data show CDR1 as SGHTA and CDR2 as FQGNSA. The CDR3, as DNA: TGTGCCAGCTCCGGCAGGGCGGGGGGGGAGCTGTTTTTT. This translates into CASSGRAGGELFF.

This clone was seen only once. The V and J genes are TRBV11-2 and TRBJ2-3; TRBD2 matches at 7 bases. This CDR3 has 18 residues. Germline loops: CDR1 SGHAT, CDR2 FQNNGV. Trimming at V came to 5 bases and at J to 0 bases, leaving 14 bases not matched to a gene. The CDR3 nucleotides are TGTGCCAGCAGCCAGATGGCTAGCGGAACCACGAGCACAGATACGCAGTATTTT. Its protein product is CASSQMASGTTSTDTQYF.

This chain connects TRBV5-6 to TRBJ2-1; no clear D gene. Per the germline V gene, CDR1 is SGHDT and CDR2 is YYEEEE. The V end was cut by 0 bases, the J end by 4 bases, with 5 bases between. The length of the CDR3 is 13 residues. As DNA, the CDR3 is TGTGCCAGCAGCTTGGGGGCGTACAATGAGCAGTTCTTC. Its translation is CASSLGAYNEQFF.

This clone has a single count. The chain recombines TRBV24-1 with TRBJ2-3, with a weak D call TRBD1 (6 bases). The V end lost 0 bases, the J end lost 2 bases, and 11 bases lay between the germline ends. The germline CDR1 and CDR2 sequences are KGHDR and SFDVKD. CDR3 length: 16 residues. This chain's CDR3 is CATSDLETGFTDTQYF. The CDR3 coding sequence is TGTGCCACCAGTGATTTGGAGACAGGCTTCACAGATACGCAGTATTTT.

The rearrangement joins TRBV29-1 to TRBJ2-7; the D is unclear. This CDR3 region has 12 residues. Germline V gene data show CDR1 as SQVTM and CDR2 as ANQGSEA. Between the trimmed V and J ends, which lost 4 bases and 1 base, there was a span of 8 bases. CDR3: CSVGSDSYEQYF. The CDR3 region has the DNA TGCAGCGTTGGCAGCGATTCCTACGAGCAGTACTTC.